This T cell receptor beta chain appears in the sequencing data of a study of blood T cell repertoires in COVID-19. For the study at large: The origin of the acute and convalescent COVID-19 samples was the United States, Italy and Spain. T cells, B-cell-depleted T cells, or PBMCs supplied cDNA or gDNA.

V dropped 5 bases and J dropped 3; count of bases not matched to a gene: 9. The CDR3 consists of 16 residues. Germline V lookup: CDR1 SGHVS, CDR2 FQNEAQ. Authors' processing steps: Reference gene primers were amplified, and this amplification served to estimate nucleated cell counts. Clones were sequenced by immunoSEQ multiplex PCR, and TCRdb holds only the in-frame ones, with some missing. The DNA gave D and trimming, while V, J and clone size come from that table. This table holds tens of thousands of clones, 84% found once. The chain joins TRBV7-8 to TRBJ2-5; 10 nucleotides match TRBD2. The TCR originated in a human donor in a cohort sampled during active COVID-19. The sample was peripheral blood. CDR3 in DNA: TGTGCCAGCAGCCGTACCCCAGCGGGAGGGAAAGAGACCCAGTACTTC. Translating gives CASSRTPAGGKETQYF.